This TCR beta chain was found in a study of glioma-infiltrating T cells after dendritic cell vaccination. Overall study context: Dendritic cell vaccine was injected intradermally three times, biweekly. Whole-study findings and limits: Few patients contributed both blood and tumor specimens. Survival was not directly related to TCR clonality in these patients.

The CDR3 has 15 amino acids. Germline CDR1 SGHAT, CDR2 FQNNGV. Documented time point: after dendritic cell vaccination, including at tumor progression/relapse. Data came from immunoSEQ multiplex PCR; TCRdb stores just in-frame clones and leaves some out. Seen here are fewer than 85,000 clones, over 75% observed once, and the top ten hold 2% to 2.5%. Turning to this clone: Its antigen is as yet unknown.

This TCR came from a human donor with glioblastoma. The V and J genes are TRBV11-2 and TRBJ2-5, with 12 bases aligning to TRBD2. The end of the DNA is better explained by TRBJ2-7, so the J call may be wrong. This material consisted of blood, taken after dendritic cell vaccination. CDR3 in DNA: TGTGCCAGCAGCCTGACTAGCGGGGGCTTCTACGAGCAGTACTTC. Translated: CASSLTSGGFYEQYF.